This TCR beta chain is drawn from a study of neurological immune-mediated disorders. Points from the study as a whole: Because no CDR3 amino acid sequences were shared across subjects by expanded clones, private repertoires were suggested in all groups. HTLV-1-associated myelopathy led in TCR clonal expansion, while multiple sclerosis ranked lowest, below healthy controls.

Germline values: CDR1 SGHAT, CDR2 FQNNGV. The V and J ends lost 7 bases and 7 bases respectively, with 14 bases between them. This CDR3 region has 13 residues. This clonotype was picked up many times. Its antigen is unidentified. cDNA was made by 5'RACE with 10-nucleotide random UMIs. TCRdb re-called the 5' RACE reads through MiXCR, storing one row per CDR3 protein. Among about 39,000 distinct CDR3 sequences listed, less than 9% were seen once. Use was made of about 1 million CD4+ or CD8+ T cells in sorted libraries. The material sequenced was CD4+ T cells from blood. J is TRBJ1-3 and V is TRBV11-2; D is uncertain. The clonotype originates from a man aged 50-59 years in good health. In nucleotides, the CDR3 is TGTGCCAGCACCCAGCCCCCGGGTAACACCATATATTTT. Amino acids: CASTQPPGNTIYF.